This T cell receptor beta chain is from a study of regulatory T cells in long-lasting Graves disease. Study information: Disease was considered persistent Graves' disease after over 5 years of antithyroid drugs (with positive TSH receptor antibodies).

CDR3-region Arm-PCR and iRepertoire HTBI primers produced the TCR beta libraries. TCRdb reanalysed the multiplex PCR reads using MiXCR and keeps one entry per CDR3 protein. The table records about 460,000 distinct CDR3 sequences, around a fifth of them present only once. General study findings and limits: Persistent Graves' patients showed less TCR diversity than newly diagnosed ones. Patients with persistent disease shared under 3,500 public clonotypes, outpacing the approximately 920 shared by new patients. There was favoring of TRBV28, TRBJ1-2 and TRBJ2-5 in persistent disease.

Per germline, CDR1 SGHAT and CDR2 FQNNGV. CDR3 size: 19 residues. V lost 4 bases to trimming and J lost 3 bases; unmatched junction nucleotides: 8. About this clonotype itself: Its antigen is not known.

The time point: persistent/refractory GD, antithyroid drugs over 5 years with positive TRAb. Extracted PBMC RNA gave rise to the TCR library. This clonotype originated in a female donor with Graves disease. This specimen consisted of peripheral blood mononuclear cells (PBMCs), obtained when the disease was refractory, from a patient treated with antithyroid drugs. The chain employs TRBV11-2 and TRBJ2-2; 16 positions agree with TRBD2. For the CDR3, the DNA is TGTGCCAGCAGCTCGGCACAGGGACTAGCGGGAGGGGACACCGGGGAGCTGTTTTTT. This encodes CASSSAQGLAGGDTGELFF.